This T cell receptor (beta chain) was captured in a study of PD-1 blockade in classical Hodgkin lymphoma (dated by TCRdb to between 2020 and 2021). Background on the whole study: Nivolumab dosing was 3 mg/kg intravenously every 2 weeks, continuing until either disease progression or unacceptable toxicity. The study used CyTOF and TCR beta sequencing to define a peripheral blood immune signature of response to PD-1 blockade in classical Hodgkin lymphoma. What the study reported, not specific to this receptor: CD4+ but not CD8+ TCR diversity rose significantly by C4D1 (p=0.0027 vs p=0.16), most apparent in complete responders (p=0.02). The study was restricted to a single clinical trial cohort, and the causes of repertoire differences, possibly disease activity or prior therapy, were left undefined. Baseline TCR diversity was reported to be lower in newly diagnosed patients than in healthy donors, and even lower in relapsed/refractory patients. Trial patients with a complete response had baseline diversity similar to that of newly diagnosed patients, while partial responders and progressors had significantly lower diversity. Lower diversity was observed in patients in whom nivolumab was started less than 1 year after ASCT, and these patients were excluded from later analyses so that confounding by immune reconstitution would be avoided.

The Qiagen DNeasy kit was used to extract genomic DNA both from unsorted PBMCs and from the negatively selected CD4+ and CD8+ fractions. Using primers that anneal to V and J segments, immunoSEQ multiplex PCR amplified the TCR beta CDR3 regions. Amplification bias was minimized using a synthetic immune receptor repertoire, and residual bias was removed computationally after sequencing. For the original study's pipeline: Repertoire diversity was quantified as the Shannon entropy index using custom Python scripts. Unsorted, CD4+ and CD8+ repertoires were analyzed separately, except for combined analyses in which CD4+ and CD8+ sequences were merged in silico. Clonal expansion was defined as a frequency increase of at least 2-fold after treatment compared with C1D1, and clones undetected at baseline were assigned a pseudocount of 0.5. Clones with 0 or 1 copy at C1D1 were defined as singleton clones, while clones with 2 or more copies were defined as non-singleton clones. Clones expanded in unsorted samples were assigned a CD4+, CD8+ or unknown annotation through matching of protein sequences in sorted samples from the same patient. Wilcoxon tests on paired samples were used to test changes in diversity from C1D1 to C4D1. As stored in TCRdb, this immuneACCESS dataset retains in-frame rearrangements with V and J assigned. A fraction of the clones does not appear; measured against another copy, unresolved V genes explain less than half of the discrepancy, and the remainder lacks a known reason. D and trimming were read from the DNA, whereas the V and J calls and clone size are those reported in that table. In this sample the table shows about 20,000 clones, roughly three quarters of which occur a single time. The top ten clonotypes cover around 7.2% of the sample.

In regard to this clone: What antigen it recognizes has not been identified. There are no base qualities to consult, and no much larger clone falls within one base.

V is pruned by 5 bases and J by 5 bases, leaving 8 bases of the junction without a gene match. The CDR3 runs 15 amino acids, cysteine and phenylalanine included. Solely the CDR3 DNA is kept, with 45 bases framed from the first base. CDR1 and CDR2 are drawn from the germline V gene: SGHTA, FQGTGA. Read against the paper, the sample's time point label means: cycle 4 day 1 (C4D1), after 5 to 7 weeks of nivolumab. Relapse after autologous stem cell transplantation had occurred in all trial patients, and cohorts A, B and C were distinguished by prior brentuximab vedotin exposure. The trial cohort included 50 to 70 patients with relapsed/refractory classical Hodgkin lymphoma, and each patient had a best overall response of complete response, partial response or progressive disease. Single-agent nivolumab was administered to trial patients in the multi-cohort phase II CheckMate 205 trial. An independent review committee assessed best overall response by applying the 2007 International Working Group response criteria. Trial PBMCs were obtained immediately prior to nivolumab initiation (C1D1) and on therapy at cycle 2 day 1 and cycle 4 day 1. Peripheral blood was collected in 8 mL Vacutainer Cell Preparation Tubes, from which PBMCs were isolated by centrifugation and then cryopreserved.

The source of this sequence is a human donor with classical Hodgkin lymphoma. The source was peripheral blood mononuclear cells (PBMCs), collected before the fourth cycle of nivolumab. The rearranged chain carries TRBV7-3 and TRBJ2-2, with TRBD2 identical over 7 junction bases. The nucleotides read TGTGCCAGCAGCATCCTGCCGCGGGGGACCGGGGAGCTGTTTTTT. It translates as CASSILPRGTGELFF. The entire variable domain, with the stretches around the CDR3 drawn from the reference TRBV7-3 and TRBJ2-2 proteins, is GAGVSQTPSNKVTEKGKYVELRCDPISGHTALYWYRQSLGQGPEFLIYFQGTGAADDSGLPNDRFFAVRPEGSVSTLKIQRTERGDSAVYLCASSILPRGTGELFFGEGSRLTVL.